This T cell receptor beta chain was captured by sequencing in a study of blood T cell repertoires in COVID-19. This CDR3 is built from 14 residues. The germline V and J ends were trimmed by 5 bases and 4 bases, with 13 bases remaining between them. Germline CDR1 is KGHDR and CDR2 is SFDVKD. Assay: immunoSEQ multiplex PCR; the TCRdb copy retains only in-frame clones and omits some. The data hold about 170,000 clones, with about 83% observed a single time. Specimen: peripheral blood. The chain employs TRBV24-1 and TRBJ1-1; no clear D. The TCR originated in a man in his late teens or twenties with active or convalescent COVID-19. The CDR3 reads CATSASIQSTEAFF. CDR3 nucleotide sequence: TGTGCCACCAGTGCGTCCATACAGTCCACTGAAGCTTTCTTT.